These 8 T cell receptor beta chains came from one sample sequenced in a study of neurological immune-mediated disorders. Stated time point: longitudinal time-point 1 (baseline). TCRdb fed the 5' RACE reads into MiXCR, producing one record per CDR3 protein. Of about 71,000 distinct CDR3 sequences in the sample, roughly 15% were seen once. The sequenced sample was PBMCs. Receptors were obtained from a female donor with HTLV-1-associated myelopathy (HAM/TSP).

This clonotype was observed many times. V is TRBV6-1 and J is TRBJ2-7; no definite D call. Trimming removed 0 bases from V and 12 bases from J, with 9 bases in between. Germline values: CDR1 MNHNS, CDR2 SASEGT. The CDR3 contains 11 residues. CDR3 nucleotide sequence: TGTGCCAGCAGTGAAGCTCCCCTCGGGTACTTC. This sequence encodes CASSEAPLGYF.

Regarding this clonotype: Just one base apart from a much larger clone, this may be a read error. The chain employs TRBV10-3 and TRBJ1-4; the D is unclear. Germline CDR1 ENHRY, CDR2 SYGVKD. The CDR3 has 16 amino acids. Between the trimmed V and J ends, which lost 11 bases and 0 bases, there was a span of 19 bases. The CDR3 nucleotides read TGTGCCCCACCCTCGGAACATCTTGCAACTAATGAAAAACTGTTTTTT. Residues: CAPPSEHLATNEKLFF.

The gene calls are TRBV12-5 and TRBJ2-7; D call uncertain. The germline CDR1 and CDR2 sequences are LGHNT and FRNRAP. Trimming left V 0 bases short and J 5 bases short, with 20 bases between. The length of the CDR3 is 17 residues. This CDR3 reads CASGLVPGQAIGNEQYF. The CDR3 bases are TGTGCTAGTGGTTTGGTCCCCGGGCAGGCGATCGGTAACGAGCAGTACTTC. The full variable domain, completed using reference TRBV12-5 and TRBJ2-7, is DARVTQTPRHKVTEMGQEVTMRCQPILGHNTVFWYRQTMMQGLELLAYFRNRAPLDDSGMPKDRFSAEMPDATLATLKIQPSEPRDSAVYFCASGLVPGQAIGNEQYFGPGTRLTVT.

Of note for this clonotype: A read error may explain this, as a much larger clone is one base away. The chain links TRBV6-5 to TRBJ2-7, with a tentative D call TRBD2 (7 bases). Germline V CDR1 and CDR2: MNHEY, SVGAGI. The CDR3 contains 13 residues. In DNA, the CDR3 is TGTGCCACCGAGGGGGGGGCCCCCTACGAGCAGTGCTTC. Translating gives CATEGGAPYEQCF.

The sample holds many counts of this clonotype. The V call is TRBV7-9, the J call TRBJ2-1; TRBD1 aligns across 9 bases. J lost 7 bases, V lost 11 bases, and 9 bases had no gene match. Germline values: CDR1 SEHNR, CDR2 FQNEAQ (reference sequence). The CDR3 covers 13 residues. The CDR3 region is CAGIRDRENEQFF. CDR3 DNA: TGTGCCGGAATCCGGGACAGGGAGAATGAGCAGTTCTTC.

This clonotype was counted at least ten times. CDR3 amino acids: CASSLTGTGGNEQFF. In DNA, the CDR3 is TGTGCCAGCTCACTAACCGGGACAGGGGGCAATGAGCAGTTCTTC. V is TRBV18 and J is TRBJ2-1; 11 positions match TRBD1. V shed 4 bases and J 6 bases; nucleotides not matched to a gene: 5. This CDR3 spans 15 amino acids. Germline V CDR1 and CDR2: KGHSH, LQKENI.

This clonotype came up a few times. This rearrangement joins TRBV5-1 to TRBJ2-3; D gene unclear. The germline V gene has CDR1 SGHRS and CDR2 YFSETQ. The CDR3 length is 14 residues. V shed 2 bases and J shed 0 bases, with 7 bases lying between them. CDR3 sequence (DNA): TGCGCCAGCAGCTTCAGTGACAGCACAGATACGCAGTATTTT. As protein: CASSFSDSTDTQYF. Complete variable domain (other parts from reference TRBV5-1 and TRBJ2-3): KAGVTQTPRYLIKTRGQQVTLSCSPISGHRSVSWYQQTPGQGLQFLFEYFSETQRNKGNFPGRFSGRQFSNSRSEMNVSTLELGDSALYLCASSFSDSTDTQYFGPGTRLTVL.

The table lists this clonotype with many counts. The chain links TRBV28 to TRBJ1-4, with D maybe TRBD1 (5 bases). V lost 6 bases to trimming and J lost 7 bases, with 15 bases between them. The CDR3 is 14 residues long. Germline V lookup: CDR1 MDHEN, CDR2 SYDVKM. Here the CDR3 reads CASRYRQGSEKLFF. The DNA for the CDR3 is TGTGCCAGCAGATACAGGCAGGGTAGTGAAAAACTGTTTTTT.